This T cell receptor beta chain comes out of a study of T cell responses to AZD1222 COVID-19 vaccine. Repertoires were generated with immunoSEQ multiplex PCR, while TCRdb's copy carries only in-frame clones and drops some. The table shows about 130,000 clones, with 85% to 95% occurring only once. The junction had 9 bases not matched to a gene; V was cut back by 4 bases and J by 5 bases. Germline V CDR1 and CDR2: SGHRS, YFSETQ. CDR3 length equals 15 residues. This TCR came from an adult in good health. The specimen comprised peripheral blood, sampled on day 0 of AZD1222 vaccination. The J gene is TRBJ2-5, the V gene TRBV5-1, with 9 positions matching TRBD1. The CDR3 bases are TGCGCCAGCAGCCCCTGGGACAGGGCGGGCGAGACCCAGTACTTC. Its protein is CASSPWDRAGETQYF. Full variable domain (outside the CDR3, taken from reference TRBV5-1 and TRBJ2-5): KAGVTQTPRYLIKTRGQQVTLSCSPISGHRSVSWYQQTPGQGLQFLFEYFSETQRNKGNFPGRFSGRQFSNSRSEMNVSTLELGDSALYLCASSPWDRAGETQYFGPGTRLLVL.